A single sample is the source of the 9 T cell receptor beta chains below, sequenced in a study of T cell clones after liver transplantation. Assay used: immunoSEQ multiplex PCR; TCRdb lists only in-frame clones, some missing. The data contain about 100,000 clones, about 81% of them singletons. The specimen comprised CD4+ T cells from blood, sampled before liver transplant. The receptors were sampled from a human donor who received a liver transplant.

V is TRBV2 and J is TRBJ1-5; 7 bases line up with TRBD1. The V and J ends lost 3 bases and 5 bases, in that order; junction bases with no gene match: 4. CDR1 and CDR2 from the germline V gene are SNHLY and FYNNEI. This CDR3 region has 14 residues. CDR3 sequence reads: CASSDKTGYQPQHF. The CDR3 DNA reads TGTGCCAGCAGTGATAAGACAGGGTATCAGCCCCAGCATTTT.

CDR3 in amino acids: CASSQFNQPQHF. Written as DNA, the CDR3 is TGTGCCAGCAGTCAGTTCAATCAGCCCCAGCATTTT. This chain uses TRBV28 with TRBJ1-5; D remains unclear. The CDR3 is made up of 12 amino acids. The germline V gene encodes CDR1 MDHEN and CDR2 SYDVKM. V was pared by 5 bases and J by 3 bases, with 5 bases between.

The CDR3 region has the DNA TGTGCCAGCAGTTCGTGGTACGAGCAGTACTTC. It is translated as CASSSWYEQYF. The chain couples TRBV28 to TRBJ2-5, with unresolved D. The tail of the sequence fits TRBJ2-7 better, so the J call may be wrong. CDR3 length: 11 amino acids. From germline, CDR1 is MDHEN and CDR2 SYDVKM.

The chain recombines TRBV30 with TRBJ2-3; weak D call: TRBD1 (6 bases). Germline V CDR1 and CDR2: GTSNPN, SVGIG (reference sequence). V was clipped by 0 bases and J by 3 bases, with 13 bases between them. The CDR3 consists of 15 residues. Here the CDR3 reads CAWSVQSGETDTQYF. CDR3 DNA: TGTGCCTGGAGTGTACAGTCAGGGGAGACAGATACGCAGTATTTT.

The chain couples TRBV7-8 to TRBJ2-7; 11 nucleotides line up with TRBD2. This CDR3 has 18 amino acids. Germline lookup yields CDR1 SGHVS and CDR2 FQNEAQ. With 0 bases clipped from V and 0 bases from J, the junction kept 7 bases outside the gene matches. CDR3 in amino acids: CASSLALASGGISYEQYF. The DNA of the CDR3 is TGTGCCAGCAGCTTAGCGCTGGCTAGCGGGGGGATCTCCTACGAGCAGTACTTC.

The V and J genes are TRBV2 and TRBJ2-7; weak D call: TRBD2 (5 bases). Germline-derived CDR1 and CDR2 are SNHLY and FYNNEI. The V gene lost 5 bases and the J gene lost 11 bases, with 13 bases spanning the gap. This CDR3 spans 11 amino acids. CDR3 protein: CASSPDGEKYF. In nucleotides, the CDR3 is TGTGCCAGCAGTCCGGACGGGGAAAAGTACTTC.

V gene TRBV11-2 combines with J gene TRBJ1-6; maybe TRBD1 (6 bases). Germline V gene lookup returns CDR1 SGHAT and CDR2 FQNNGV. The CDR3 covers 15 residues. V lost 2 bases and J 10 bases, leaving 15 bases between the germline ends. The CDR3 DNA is TGTGCCAGCAGCTTAAACAGGGTCGGAAGATCACCCCTCCACTTT. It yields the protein CASSLNRVGRSPLHF.

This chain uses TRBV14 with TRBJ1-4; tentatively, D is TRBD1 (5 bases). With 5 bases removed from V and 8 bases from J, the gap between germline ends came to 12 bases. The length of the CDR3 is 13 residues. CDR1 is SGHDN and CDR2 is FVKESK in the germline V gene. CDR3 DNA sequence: TGTGCCAGCAGCGGCCGTAGGGGCGAAAAACTGTTTTTT. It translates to CASSGRRGEKLFF.

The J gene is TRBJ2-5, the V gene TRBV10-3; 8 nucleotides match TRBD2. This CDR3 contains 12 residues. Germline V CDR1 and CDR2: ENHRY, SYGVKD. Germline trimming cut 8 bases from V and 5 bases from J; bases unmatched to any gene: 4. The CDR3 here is CAIRGGDETQYF. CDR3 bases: TGTGCCATCCGGGGGGGCGATGAGACCCAGTACTTC.